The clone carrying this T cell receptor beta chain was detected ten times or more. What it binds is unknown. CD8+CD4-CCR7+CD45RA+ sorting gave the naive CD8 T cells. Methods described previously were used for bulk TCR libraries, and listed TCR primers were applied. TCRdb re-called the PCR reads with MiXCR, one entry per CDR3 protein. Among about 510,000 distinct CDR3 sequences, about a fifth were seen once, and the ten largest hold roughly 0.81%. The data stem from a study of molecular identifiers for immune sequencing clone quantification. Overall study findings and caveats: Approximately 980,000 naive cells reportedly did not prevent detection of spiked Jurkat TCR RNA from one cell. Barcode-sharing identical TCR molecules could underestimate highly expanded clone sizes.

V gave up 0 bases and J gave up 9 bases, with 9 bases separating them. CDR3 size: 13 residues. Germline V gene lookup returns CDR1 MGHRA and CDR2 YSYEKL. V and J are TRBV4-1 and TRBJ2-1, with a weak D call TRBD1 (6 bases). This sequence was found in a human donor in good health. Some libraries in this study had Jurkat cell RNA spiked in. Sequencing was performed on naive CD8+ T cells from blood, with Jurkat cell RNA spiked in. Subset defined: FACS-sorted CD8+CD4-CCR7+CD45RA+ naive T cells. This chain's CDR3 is CASSQDRGFEQFF. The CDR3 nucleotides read TGCGCCAGCAGCCAAGATAGGGGGTTTGAGCAGTTCTTC.